The next 6 T cell receptor beta chains were all read from a single sample in a study of blood T cell repertoires in COVID-19. Profiling relied on immunoSEQ multiplex PCR, and the TCRdb table lists in-frame clones only, not all of them. The table lists 110,000 to 150,000 clones, 75% to 90% of them singletons. Sequenced input: peripheral blood. The source of these receptors is a human donor in a cohort sampled during active COVID-19.

This clone was found a few times. The V and J genes are TRBV2 and TRBJ1-5; 7 nucleotides match TRBD1. From germline, CDR1 is SNHLY and CDR2 FYNNEI. This CDR3 contains 12 residues. V trimming: 4 bases; J trimming: 16 bases; junction bases outside the gene matches: 10. The CDR3 DNA reads as TGTGCCAGCAGTGTCCAGGGGGGACAGCTCCATTTT. It translates to CASSVQGGQLHF.

The chain employs TRBV11-3 and TRBJ1-2; 8 nucleotides line up with TRBD1. CDR3 size: 12 residues. The germline gives CDR1 SGHNT, CDR2 YENEEA. V lost 3 bases to trimming and J lost 9 bases; unmatched junction nucleotides: 3. The CDR3 nucleotides read TGTGCCAGCAGCTTCGGACAGGGTAGCTACACCTTC. It is translated as CASSFGQGSYTF. Variable domain in full (rest from reference TRBV11-3 and TRBJ1-2): EAGVVQSPRYKIIEKKQPVAFWCNPISGHNTLYWYLQNLGQGPELLIRYENEEAVDDSQLPKDRFSAERLKGVDSTLKIQPAELGDSAVYLCASSFGQGSYTFGSGTRLTVV.

This sequence joins TRBV5-4 and TRBJ2-3; TRBD2 agrees at 9 bases. The CDR3 length is 15 residues. Trimming cost V 1 base and J 0 bases; bases outside gene matches: 0. Germline V gene data show CDR1 as SGHNT and CDR2 as YYREEE (reference sequence). The CDR3 region has the DNA TGTGCCAGCAGCTTGCTAGCGGGAAGCACAGATACGCAGTATTTT. Translating gives CASSLLAGSTDTQYF.

The V and J genes are TRBV7-2 and TRBJ2-7, with unresolved D. Germline V lookup: CDR1 SGHTA, CDR2 FQGNSA. V was clipped by 2 bases and J by 3 bases, with 8 bases between them. This CDR3 contains 13 residues. CDR3 in DNA: TGTGCCAGCAGCTTAAACAGTAACTACGAGCAGTACTTC. Protein: CASSLNSNYEQYF.

This chain uses TRBV5-4 with TRBJ2-7, with D possibly matching TRBD1 (5 bases). The CDR3 has 13 amino acids. V was pared by 1 base and J by 1 base, with 6 bases between. In germline, CDR1 is SGHNT, CDR2 YYREEE (reference sequence). The CDR3: CASSLQGSYEQYF. CDR3 bases: TGTGCCAGCAGCTTGCAGGGATCCTACGAGCAGTACTTC.

This chain uses TRBV7-9 with TRBJ2-2; 9 nucleotides match TRBD1. CDR3 size: 17 residues. Germline CDR1 SEHNR, CDR2 FQNEAQ (reference sequence). The junction had 5 bases not matched to a gene; V was cut back by 0 bases and J by 3 bases. Here the CDR3 reads CASSLAGDRVHTGELFF. In DNA form, the CDR3 reads TGTGCCAGCAGCTTAGCGGGGGACAGGGTGCACACCGGGGAGCTGTTTTTT.